This T cell receptor (beta chain) emerged from a study of blood T cell repertoires in COVID-19. Study-level background: Spain, Italy and the United States supplied samples that represented acute and convalescent COVID-19. T cells, B-cell-depleted T cells, or PBMCs provided the cDNA or gDNA that served as material.

Repertoires were generated with immunoSEQ multiplex PCR, while TCRdb's copy carries only in-frame clones and drops some. This table has more than 150,000 clones, roughly 87% appearing once. Germline CDR1 reads ENHRY; CDR2 reads SYGVKD. The CDR3 length is 16 residues. J gave up 0 bases and V 7 bases, and 10 bases lay outside the gene matches. Sample: PBMCs or T cells enriched from blood (not recorded which). The sequence was obtained from a woman aged 25-40 years who had recovered from COVID-19. The chain combines TRBV10-3 with TRBJ1-1; 8 bases fit TRBD1. The CDR3 loop is CAITTGQGGVNTEAFF. DNA for the CDR3: TGTGCCATCACCACCGGACAGGGAGGAGTGAACACTGAAGCTTTCTTT.